Presented here are 30 T cell receptor beta chains from one specimen sequenced in a study of CD8 T cells in Susac syndrome. RNA was extracted with the RNeasy kit, and a quantity of about 0.45 to 1 ug was reverse transcribed using random hexamers. From the immunoSEQ multiplex PCR reads, TCRdb called clonotypes with MiXCR, one entry per CDR3 protein. The sample includes some 210,000 distinct CDR3 sequences, about 94% of them seen just once. The sequenced sample consisted of CD4+ T cells from PBMCs. The receptors here all came from a human donor with Susac syndrome.

The rearrangement uses TRBV3-1 and TRBJ1-1; D gene uncertain. The V gene's germline CDR1 is LGHDT and CDR2 YNNKEL (reference sequence). The CDR3 runs 13 residues. Deletions cut 4 bases from V and 0 bases from J, with 6 bases between. The DNA of the CDR3 is TGTGCCAGCAGCCCATTGGTGAACACTGAAGCTTTCTTT. Its translation: CASSPLVNTEAFF.

The chain joins TRBV5-1 to TRBJ1-6; weak D call: TRBD1 (6 bases). From germline, CDR1 is SGHRS and CDR2 YFSETQ. The V gene lost 0 bases and the J gene lost 7 bases, with 11 bases spanning the gap. The CDR3 contains 15 residues. The CDR3 spells CASSLGQGSNSPLHF. CDR3 bases: TGCGCCAGCAGCTTGGGTCAGGGGTCAAATTCACCCCTCCACTTT.

This clonotype showed up just a few times. The chain employs TRBV7-9 and TRBJ1-1; no clear D gene. The V gene's germline CDR1 is SEHNR and CDR2 FQNEAQ (reference sequence). V lost 5 bases to trimming and J lost 0 bases, with 7 bases between them. This CDR3 has 13 amino acids. CDR3 loop: CASSTTVNTEAFF. In DNA, the CDR3 is TGTGCCAGCAGCACCACAGTGAACACTGAAGCTTTCTTT.

This chain connects TRBV7-9 to TRBJ2-3; D call uncertain. V lost 1 base and J 5 bases, leaving 7 bases between the germline ends. Looked up from germline, CDR1 is SEHNR and CDR2 is FQNEAQ (reference sequence). CDR3 size: 13 residues. The CDR3 DNA is TGTGCCAGCAGCTTAGAGGTCAGAGATACGCAGTATTTT. Residues: CASSLEVRDTQYF.

The rearrangement joins TRBV27 to TRBJ1-1; D uncertain. In germline, CDR1 is MNHEY, CDR2 SMNVEV (reference sequence). The V end lost 2 bases, the J end lost 1 base, and 2 bases lay between the germline ends. This CDR3 comprises 12 residues. CDR3 residues: CASSLPNTEAFF. The CDR3 DNA reads TGTGCCAGCAGTTTACCGAACACTGAAGCTTTCTTT.

The chain couples TRBV20-1 to TRBJ1-2; 10 bases align to TRBD1. Trimming cost V 5 bases and J 4 bases; bases outside gene matches: 10. Germline CDR1 DFQATT, CDR2 SNEGSKA (reference sequence). This CDR3 is 15 amino acids long. CDR3 bases: TGCAGTGCTGGAACCTCCGGGACAGGGGCCTATGGCTACACCTTC. Encoded protein: CSAGTSGTGAYGYTF.

This rearrangement joins TRBV6-2 or TRBV6-3 to TRBJ2-1; 9 bases agree with TRBD2. The germline V gene has CDR1 MNHEY and CDR2 SVGEGT. Losses at the gene ends were 7 bases for V and 5 bases for J; bases not matched to a gene: 6. CDR3 length: 14 amino acids. The CDR3 bases are TGTGCCAGCAAGTCTAGCGGGGAAAACAATGAGCAGTTCTTC. This gives the protein CASKSSGENNEQFF.

The genes are TRBV12-5 and TRBJ2-5, with D maybe TRBD2 (5 bases). This CDR3 region has 13 residues. Deletions cut 7 bases from V and 2 bases from J, with 11 bases between. Germline CDR1 is LGHNT and CDR2 is FRNRAP. In DNA form, the CDR3 reads TGTGCTAGTGTTCACCCGGGACAAGAGACCCAGTACTTC. Protein product: CASVHPGQETQYF. The whole variable domain, remainder taken from reference TRBV12-5 and TRBJ2-5, is DARVTQTPRHKVTEMGQEVTMRCQPILGHNTVFWYRQTMMQGLELLAYFRNRAPLDDSGMPKDRFSAEMPDATLATLKIQPSEPRDSAVYFCASVHPGQETQYFGPGTRLLVL.

The gene calls are TRBV6-5 and TRBJ1-1, with a tentative D call TRBD1 (6 bases). With 6 bases removed from V and 2 bases from J, the gap between germline ends came to 10 bases. CDR3 length: 13 amino acids. Germline V gene sequence: CDR1 MNHEY, CDR2 SVGAGI. CDR3 amino acids: CASSRTANTEAFF. The CDR3 DNA reads as TGTGCCAGCAGCCGGACAGCCAACACTGAAGCTTTCTTT.

This clonotype was detected once. The chain is built from TRBV6-5 and TRBJ1-4; D may be TRBD1 (6 bases). Trimming shortened V by 6 bases and J by 8 bases, and 13 bases separated the two germline ends. CDR3 size: 13 residues. Looked up from germline, CDR1 is MNHEY and CDR2 is SVGAGI. The CDR3 here is CASSTGTREKLFF. CDR3 sequence (DNA): TGTGCCAGCAGCACCGGGACAAGGGAAAAACTGTTTTTT.

This sequence joins TRBV4-3 and TRBJ2-2; perhaps TRBD1 as D (6 bases). The CDR3 contains 17 residues. CDR1 is LGHNA, CDR2 YSLEER, per germline. With 4 bases removed from V and 1 base from J, the gap between germline ends came to 16 bases. CDR3 amino acids: CASSPRPGRGNTGELFF. As DNA, the CDR3 is TGCGCCAGCAGCCCACGACCTGGCAGGGGGAACACCGGGGAGCTGTTTTTT.

This chain links TRBV5-6 with TRBJ1-2; D is unresolved. The V end was cut by 0 bases, the J end by 4 bases, with 7 bases between. The CDR3 contains 13 residues. Germline V gene lookup returns CDR1 SGHDT and CDR2 YYEEEE. The CDR3 protein is CASSLAESYGYTF. The CDR3 DNA sequence: TGTGCCAGCAGCTTGGCCGAGAGCTATGGCTACACCTTC.

The chain uses TRBV20-1 and TRBJ2-1; a weak D match, TRBD2 (5 bases). The ends were cut back, 6 bases at V and 6 bases at J, with 18 bases in the middle. The CDR3 sequence is 14 residues long. Germline CDR1 reads DFQATT; CDR2 reads SNEGSKA (reference sequence). The CDR3 region has the DNA TGCAGTGCCCCAAGGTCTCACGCGGGCAATGAGCAGTTCTTC. It is translated as CSAPRSHAGNEQFF.

The chain has TRBV29-1 and TRBJ1-2; maybe TRBD1 (6 bases). The CDR3 covers 12 residues. CDR1 is SQVTM, CDR2 ANQGSEA, per germline. V shed 7 bases and J shed 7 bases, with 16 bases lying between them. Here the CDR3 reads CSAEGRGSGYTF. CDR3 DNA sequence: TGCAGCGCCGAAGGCAGGGGCAGTGGCTACACCTTC.

CDR3 region: CASSVEDSLPPFF. The CDR3 region has the DNA TGTGCCAGCAGCGTAGAGGACAGCTTGCCCCCCTTCTTC. The rearrangement links TRBV9 to TRBJ2-1, with D perhaps matching TRBD1 (6 bases). The germline V and J ends were trimmed by 0 bases and 16 bases, with 17 bases remaining between them. The CDR3 totals 13 residues. The germline V gene encodes CDR1 SGDLS and CDR2 YYNGEE.

The J gene is TRBJ2-5, the V gene TRBV20-1; D ambiguous. Trimming pared 0 bases from V and 0 bases from J, leaving 5 bases between. The CDR3 sequence is 13 residues long. Germline CDR1 reads DFQATT; CDR2 reads SNEGSKA (reference sequence). The CDR3 coding sequence is TGCAGTGCTAGAGAACAGCACCAAGAGACCCAGTACTTC. It encodes CSAREQHQETQYF.

The DNA of the CDR3 is TGTGCCAGCAGCTTCTCAATCAATCAGCCCCAGCATTTT. Amino acids: CASSFSINQPQHF. The chain uses TRBV7-2 and TRBJ1-5, with no clear D. This CDR3 spans 13 amino acids. The germline V gene has CDR1 SGHTA and CDR2 FQGNSA. Trimming left V 3 bases short and J 3 bases short, with 6 bases between.

V and J are TRBV5-6 and TRBJ1-4; D uncertain. The germline V gene encodes CDR1 SGHDT and CDR2 YYEEEE. This CDR3 spans 16 amino acids. The germline V and J ends were trimmed by 3 bases and 5 bases, with 17 bases remaining between them. The CDR3 is CASSSPLREENEKLFF. The CDR3, as DNA: TGTGCCAGCAGCTCCCCACTTAGGGAGGAGAATGAAAAACTGTTTTTT.

The J gene is TRBJ1-5, the V gene TRBV4-1; maybe TRBD1 (5 bases). Trimming took off 1 base at V and 4 bases at J, with 11 bases between the two ends. The CDR3 runs to 15 residues. In germline, CDR1 is MGHRA, CDR2 YSYEKL. This CDR3 reads CASSQGVPGNQPQHF. The DNA for the CDR3 is TGCGCCAGCAGCCAAGGTGTTCCAGGGAATCAGCCCCAGCATTTT.

The chain recombines TRBV28 with TRBJ1-1; D may be TRBD1 (5 bases). This CDR3 spans 14 amino acids. The germline gives CDR1 MDHEN, CDR2 SYDVKM. V was clipped by 6 bases and J by 4 bases, with 15 bases between them. CDR3 bases: TGTGCCAGCAGGACTCCGGGGGAGGGCACTGAAGCTTTCTTT. It encodes CASRTPGEGTEAFF.

The chain employs TRBV12-3 or TRBV12-4 and TRBJ1-1; no clear D. The ends were cut back, 1 base at V and 4 bases at J, with 13 bases in the middle. The CDR3 is 15 amino acids. CDR3: CASSLETGFATEAFF. Written as DNA, the CDR3 is TGTGCCAGCAGTTTAGAAACCGGGTTTGCCACTGAAGCTTTCTTT.

The chain has TRBV3-1 and TRBJ1-6; D might be TRBD1 (6 bases). V gave up 1 base and J gave up 7 bases, with 11 bases separating them. Germline V CDR1 and CDR2: LGHDT, YNNKEL (reference sequence). The CDR3 runs 15 residues. For the CDR3, the DNA is TGTGCCAGCAGCCAAGGGCGGGGGCGGAATTCACCCCTCCACTTT. It yields the protein CASSQGRGRNSPLHF. Looking up the rest from reference TRBV3-1 and TRBJ1-6 gives the full variable domain: DTAVSQTPKYLVTQMGNDKSIKCEQNLGHDTMYWYKQDSKKFLKIMFSYNNKELIINETVPNRFSPKSPDKAHLNLHINSLELGDSAVYFCASSQGRGRNSPLHFGNGTRLTVT.

The gene calls are TRBV29-1 and TRBJ1-2; no definite D call. The CDR3 spans 13 residues. From germline, CDR1 is SQVTM and CDR2 ANQGSEA. V gave up 1 base and J gave up 4 bases, with 10 bases separating them. The CDR3 DNA is TGCAGCGTTGAAGTTGCCGGAACCTATGGCTACACCTTC. Its translation is CSVEVAGTYGYTF.

The chain recombines TRBV14 with TRBJ2-3; TRBD2 aligns across 8 bases. With V trimmed by 0 bases and J by 4 bases, 6 bases remained unmatched. CDR3 size: 16 residues. Germline CDR1 is SGHDN and CDR2 is FVKESK. CDR3 protein: CASSQDLISGADTQYF. In DNA, the CDR3 is TGTGCCAGCAGCCAAGATCTGATTAGCGGGGCAGATACGCAGTATTTT.

The chain's CDR3 is CASSPWDSGGYEQYF. The CDR3, as DNA: TGTGCCAGCAGCCCCTGGGACAGCGGGGGATACGAGCAGTACTTC. The chain is built from TRBV5-4 and TRBJ2-7; D is possibly TRBD2 (8 bases). This CDR3 contains 15 residues. The V gene lost 4 bases and the J gene lost 4 bases, with 18 bases spanning the gap. Germline CDR1 SGHNT, CDR2 YYREEE (reference sequence).

This clonotype occurred a few times. The chain is built from TRBV2 and TRBJ1-1; unclear D gene. The V end lost 4 bases, the J end lost 1 base, and 7 bases lay between the germline ends. The CDR3 is 13 amino acids. The germline V gene has CDR1 SNHLY and CDR2 FYNNEI. DNA for the CDR3: TGTGCCAGCAGTGGTCAGCCGAACACTGAAGCTTTCTTT. Residues: CASSGQPNTEAFF. The variable domain in full, with the rest retrieved from reference TRBV2 and TRBJ1-1, is EPEVTQTPSHQVTQMGQEVILRCVPISNHLYFYWYRQILGQKVEFLVSFYNNEISEKSEIFDDQFSVERPDGSNFTLKIRSTKLEDSAMYFCASSGQPNTEAFFGQGTRLTVV.

This rearrangement joins TRBV7-3 to TRBJ1-1; D call uncertain. V was pared by 2 bases and J by 5 bases, with 12 bases between. This CDR3 has 14 amino acids. CDR1 is SGHTA and CDR2 is FQGTGA in the germline V gene. Written as DNA, the CDR3 is TGTGCCAGCAGCTTAGAAAGGAGCCAGACTGAAGCTTTCTTT. Translating it yields CASSLERSQTEAFF. The full variable domain, rest sourced from reference TRBV7-3 and TRBJ1-1, is GAGVSQTPSNKVTEKGKYVELRCDPISGHTALYWYRQSLGQGPEFLIYFQGTGAADDSGLPNDRFFAVRPEGSVSTLKIQRTERGDSAVYLCASSLERSQTEAFFGQGTRLTVV.

This chain uses TRBV5-1 with TRBJ2-5; TRBD1 aligns across 7 bases. Germline V gives CDR1 SGHRS, CDR2 YFSETQ. Trimming removed 4 bases from V and 5 bases from J; junction bases left unmatched: 2. This CDR3 region has 12 residues. The CDR3 region has the DNA TGCGCCAGCAGCACGGGACAGGAGACCCAGTACTTC. Protein: CASSTGQETQYF.

This clonotype was observed once. This chain's CDR3 is CASSLGGRENQPQHF. Here the CDR3 DNA reads TGTGCCAGCAGCTTAGGGGGCAGGGAAAATCAGCCCCAGCATTTT. The chain uses TRBV7-9 and TRBJ1-5; possible D gene TRBD1, 5 bases. The CDR3 contains 15 residues. Trimming stripped 1 base from V and 4 bases from J, with 11 bases between. Germline V CDR1 and CDR2: SEHNR, FQNEAQ (reference sequence).

V usage is TRBV7-3 and J usage is TRBJ2-1; 9 bases map to TRBD2. The CDR3 spans 15 residues. The germline V gene has CDR1 SGHTA and CDR2 FQGTGA. V shed 2 bases, J shed 3 bases, and the junction held 2 bases outside the gene matches. The CDR3 DNA reads as TGTGCCAGCAGCTTAGGCGGGGGGGACTACAATGAGCAGTTCTTC. It specifies CASSLGGGDYNEQFF.